The 9 T cell receptor beta chains given below trace back to one sample, sequenced in a study of control samples from healthy donors and cancer patients. TCRdb keeps only in-frame clones here, not all; method: immunoSEQ multiplex PCR. The repertoire has about 85,000 clones, around nine tenths of them found once; the top ten carry roughly 7.2%. Sequences were obtained from blood. The receptors were gathered from a woman in her sixties in good health.

The chain links TRBV28 to TRBJ1-2; 7 bases are shared with TRBD1. Germline V gives CDR1 MDHEN, CDR2 SYDVKM. This CDR3 has 15 residues. Trimming took 6 bases from V and 0 from J; bases not matched to a gene: 7. The CDR3 region is CASRGQPVSNYGYTF. CDR3 DNA: TGTGCCAGCAGGGGACAGCCCGTTTCTAACTATGGCTACACCTTC.

This clone was seen a few times. J is TRBJ1-4 and V is TRBV6-1; D unclear. CDR1 is MNHNS and CDR2 is SASEGT in the germline V gene. The CDR3 runs to 15 residues. V lost 1 base to trimming and J lost 5 bases, with 11 bases between them. CDR3 in DNA: TGTGCCAGCAGTGAAGATTGGACTCCAAATGAAAAACTGTTTTTT. It encodes CASSEDWTPNEKLFF.

The chain links TRBV3-1 (or the pseudogene TRBV3-2) to TRBJ2-2, with D perhaps TRBD1 or TRBD2 (5 bases each). This CDR3 has 15 residues. The germline V gene has CDR1 LGHDT and CDR2 YNNKEL (reference sequence). Trimming stripped 4 bases from V and 6 bases from J, with 15 bases between. The CDR3 DNA sequence: TGTGCCAGCAGCCCGAGGGGAGATGCGTCCGGGGAGCTGTTTTTT. It is translated as CASSPRGDASGELFF.

The V call is TRBV21-1, the J call TRBJ2-7; TRBD1, the table's D call, was not compared with the DNA. TRBV21-1 constitutes a pseudogene. The CDR3 consists of 15 residues. The CDR3 sequence is CASSNGAGGPREQYF. Written as DNA, the CDR3 is TGTGCCAGCAGCAATGGGGCAGGGGGCCCTAGAGAGCAGTACTTC.

The chain links TRBV14 to TRBJ1-1; D is possibly TRBD1 (6 bases). This CDR3 has 14 residues. Trimming removed 2 bases at V and 9 bases at J, with 16 bases between. The germline V gene encodes CDR1 SGHDN and CDR2 FVKESK. The CDR3 coding sequence is TGTGCCAGCAGCCAACTGGACAGCCTTGCCCAAGCTTTCTTT. This encodes CASSQLDSLAQAFF.

V and J are TRBV5-1 and TRBJ1-2, with D possibly TRBD1 on 6 matching bases. Per the germline V gene, CDR1 is SGHRS and CDR2 is YFSETQ. V lost 4 bases and J 3 bases, leaving 13 bases between the germline ends. The CDR3 runs to 14 residues. The CDR3 loop is CASSGGDMDYGYTF. In DNA form, the CDR3 reads TGCGCCAGCAGCGGGGGGGACATGGACTATGGCTACACCTTC.

The chain combines TRBV19 with TRBJ1-5, with D possibly being TRBD1 (5 bases). The length of the CDR3 is 12 residues. CDR1 is LNHDA and CDR2 is SQIVND in the germline V gene (reference sequence). V lost 6 bases to trimming and J lost 5 bases, with 8 bases between them. CDR3 region: CASRRGDQPQHF. The CDR3 region has the DNA TGTGCCAGTAGGAGGGGAGATCAGCCCCAGCATTTT.

V usage is TRBV5-7 and J usage is TRBJ1-1; no definite D call. TRBV5-7 is identified as an open reading frame with a role that is uncertain. Trimming cost V 2 bases and J 5 bases, with 13 bases left between them. This CDR3 contains 14 residues. CDR3 sequence: CASSFLSLDTEAFF. The CDR3 DNA follows: TGTGCCAGCAGCTTTCTCTCTCTCGATACTGAAGCTTTCTTT.

The chain couples TRBV2 to TRBJ1-6; TRBD1 matches 8 bases. This CDR3 has 15 residues. Germline lookup yields CDR1 SNHLY and CDR2 FYNNEI. The V gene end was trimmed by 2 bases and the J gene end by 8 bases; junction bases not matched to a gene: 5. In DNA form, the CDR3 reads TGTGCCAGCAGTGAACAGGGGGCGCTCCATTCACCCCTCCACTTT. Protein product: CASSEQGALHSPLHF.